These 10 T cell receptor beta chains were all obtained from the same sample, sequenced in a study of beta chain features in type 1 diabetes. As every portion of the isolated RNA was reverse transcribed, the sequencing read expressed TCRB transcripts. Assay: immunoSEQ multiplex PCR; the TCRdb copy retains only in-frame clones and omits some. Of 250,000 or so clones in the sample, about 70% were seen once. Sequenced: naive CD4+ T cells from blood. The receptors come from a man under 40 in good health.

This clone showed up just a few times. The chain has TRBV29-1 and TRBJ2-4; 7 positions match TRBD1. CDR3 size: 15 residues. Germline values: CDR1 SQVTM, CDR2 ANQGSEA. J was trimmed by 0 bases and V by 4 bases; bases with no gene match: 6. CDR3 loop: CSVVMQGEAKNIQYF. DNA of the CDR3: TGCAGCGTTGTGATGCAGGGGGAAGCCAAAAACATTCAGTACTTC. Full variable domain (missing parts from reference TRBV29-1 and TRBJ2-4): SAVISQKPSRDICQRGTSLTIQCQVDSQVTMMFWYRQQPGQSLTLIATANQGSEATYESGFVIDKFPISRPNLTFSTLTVSNMSPEDSSIYLCSVVMQGEAKNIQYFGAGTRLSVL.

J is TRBJ2-3 and V is TRBV5-4, with a possible D match to TRBD1 (6 bases). Germline loops: CDR1 SGHNT, CDR2 YYREEE (reference sequence). The CDR3 has 16 residues. V was shortened by 2 bases and J by 5 bases, with 18 bases between the two germline ends. The CDR3 sequence: CASSFRLSGVGDTQYF. For the CDR3, the DNA is TGTGCCAGCAGCTTCCGCCTATCAGGGGTAGGAGATACGCAGTATTTT.

This clone was picked up one time. The CDR3 DNA is TGCAGCGTTGATCCACAGGTCTCTGAAGCTTTCTTT. Translation: CSVDPQVSEAFF. The chain joins TRBV29-1 to TRBJ1-1, with D possibly being TRBD1 (5 bases). V was pared by 3 bases and J by 6 bases, with 11 bases between. The CDR3 consists of 12 residues. CDR1 SQVTM and CDR2 ANQGSEA come from the germline V gene.

The rearrangement joins TRBV29-1 to TRBJ1-1, with D possibly TRBD1 on 6 matching bases. CDR3 length: 13 amino acids. Deletions cut 4 bases from V and 0 bases from J, with 9 bases between. Germline V CDR1 and CDR2: SQVTM, ANQGSEA. In DNA form, the CDR3 reads TGCAGCGTTGCACAGGGCGTGAACACTGAAGCTTTCTTT. It encodes CSVAQGVNTEAFF.

The rearrangement joins TRBV2 to TRBJ2-1; TRBD2 matches 8 bases. The germline CDR1 and CDR2 sequences are SNHLY and FYNNEI. This CDR3 is built from 14 residues. The V gene end was trimmed by 8 bases and the J gene end by 9 bases; junction bases not matched to a gene: 12. DNA for the CDR3: TGTGCCAGCGTTCCGGGACTAGTAGGGGCTGAGCAGTTCTTC. Translated, it gives CASVPGLVGAEQFF.

The chain joins TRBV28 to TRBJ2-7; the D is unclear. Deletions cut 5 bases from V and 2 bases from J, with 7 bases between. The germline CDR1 and CDR2 sequences are MDHEN and SYDVKM. The CDR3 is made up of 12 amino acids. The CDR3 loop is CASSLVAYEQYF. In DNA form, the CDR3 reads TGTGCCAGCAGTCTGGTCGCCTACGAGCAGTACTTC. The complete variable domain, with remaining parts taken from reference TRBV28 and TRBJ2-7, reads DVKVTQSSRYLVKRTGEKVFLECVQDMDHENMFWYRQDPGLGLRLIYFSYDVKMKEKGDIPEGYSVSREKKERFSLILESASTNQTSMYLCASSLVAYEQYFGPGTRLTVT.

This chain links TRBV29-1 with TRBJ2-7, with TRBD2 identical over 7 bases. Germline V CDR1 and CDR2: SQVTM, ANQGSEA. V gave up 0 bases and J gave up 0 bases; unmatched junction bases: 2. The CDR3 length is 14 residues. CDR3 region: CSVEDREGSYEQYF. In DNA, the CDR3 is TGCAGCGTTGAAGACAGGGAGGGCTCCTACGAGCAGTACTTC.

V gene TRBV30 combines with J gene TRBJ2-5; D ambiguous. Germline CDR1 and CDR2: GTSNPN and SVGIG (reference sequence). V was cut by 1 base and J by 2 bases, with 8 bases left in between. The CDR3 spans 13 residues. CDR3 loop: CAWSGTVQETQYF. The CDR3 DNA sequence: TGTGCCTGGAGTGGGACGGTACAAGAGACCCAGTACTTC.

The chain is built from TRBV7-2 and TRBJ2-5; D unresolved. The better agreement between TRBJ2-7 and the DNA end casts doubt on the J call. From germline, CDR1 is SGHTA and CDR2 FQGNSA. This CDR3 spans 11 amino acids. The CDR3 DNA follows: TGTGCCAGCAGTACCTACTACGAGCAGTACTTC. Its protein is CASSTYYEQYF.

The V and J genes are TRBV5-4 and TRBJ2-1; TRBD2 agrees at 8 bases. The CDR3 runs to 19 residues. With V trimmed by 2 bases and J by 4 bases, 17 bases remained unmatched. In germline, CDR1 is SGHNT, CDR2 YYREEE (reference sequence). CDR3 loop: CASSLFPAGALHKYNEQFF. The CDR3 region has the DNA TGTGCCAGCAGCTTATTCCCAGCGGGGGCCCTCCACAAATACAATGAGCAGTTCTTC.